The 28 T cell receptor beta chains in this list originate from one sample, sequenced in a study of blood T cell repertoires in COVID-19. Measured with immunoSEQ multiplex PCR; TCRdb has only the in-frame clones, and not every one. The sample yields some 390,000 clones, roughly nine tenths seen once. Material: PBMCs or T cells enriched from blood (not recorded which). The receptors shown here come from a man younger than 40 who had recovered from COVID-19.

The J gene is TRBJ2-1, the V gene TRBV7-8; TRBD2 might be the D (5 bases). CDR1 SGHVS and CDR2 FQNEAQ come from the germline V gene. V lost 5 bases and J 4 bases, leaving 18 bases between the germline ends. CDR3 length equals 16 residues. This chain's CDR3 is CASSRNGGREYNEQFF. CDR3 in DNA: TGTGCCAGCAGCAGAAACGGCGGGCGAGAGTACAATGAGCAGTTCTTC.

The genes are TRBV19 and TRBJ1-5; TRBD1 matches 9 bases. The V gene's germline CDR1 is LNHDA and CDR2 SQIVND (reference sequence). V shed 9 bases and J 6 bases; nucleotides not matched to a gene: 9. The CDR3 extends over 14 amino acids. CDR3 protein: CASNRDRVGQPQHF. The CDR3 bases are TGTGCCAGCAACCGGGACAGGGTAGGTCAGCCCCAGCATTTT.

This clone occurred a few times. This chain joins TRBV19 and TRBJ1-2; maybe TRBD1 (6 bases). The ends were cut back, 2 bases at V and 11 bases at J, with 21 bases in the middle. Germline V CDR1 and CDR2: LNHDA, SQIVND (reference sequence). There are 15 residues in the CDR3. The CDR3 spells CASSITPPGTQRYTF. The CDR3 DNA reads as TGTGCCAGTAGTATAACCCCACCCGGGACACAGAGGTACACCTTC.

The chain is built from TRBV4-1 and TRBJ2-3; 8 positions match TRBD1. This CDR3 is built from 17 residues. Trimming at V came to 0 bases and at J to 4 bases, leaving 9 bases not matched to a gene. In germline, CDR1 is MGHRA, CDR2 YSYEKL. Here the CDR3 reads CASSQDHPRGRADTQYF. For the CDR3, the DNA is TGCGCCAGCAGCCAAGACCATCCCAGGGGGCGTGCAGATACGCAGTATTTT.

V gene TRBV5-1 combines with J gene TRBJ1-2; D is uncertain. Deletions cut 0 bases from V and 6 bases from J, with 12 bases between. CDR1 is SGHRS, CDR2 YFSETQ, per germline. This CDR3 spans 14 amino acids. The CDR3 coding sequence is TGCGCCAGCAGCTTGGTATTGGGCGAAGATGGCTACACCTTC. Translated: CASSLVLGEDGYTF.

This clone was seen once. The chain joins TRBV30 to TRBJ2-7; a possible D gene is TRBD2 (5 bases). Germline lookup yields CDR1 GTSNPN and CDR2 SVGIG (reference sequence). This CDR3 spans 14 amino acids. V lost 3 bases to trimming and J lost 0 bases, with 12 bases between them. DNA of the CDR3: TGTGCCTGGAGCGGGTTTGGGAGCTCCTACGAGCAGTACTTC. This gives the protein CAWSGFGSSYEQYF.

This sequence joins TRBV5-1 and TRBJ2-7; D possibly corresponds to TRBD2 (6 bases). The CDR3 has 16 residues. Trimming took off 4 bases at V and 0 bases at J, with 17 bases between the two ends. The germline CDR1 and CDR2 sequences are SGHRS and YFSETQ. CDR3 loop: CASSLREDSLSYEQYF. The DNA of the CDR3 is TGCGCCAGCAGCCTTAGGGAGGACTCCCTCTCCTACGAGCAGTACTTC. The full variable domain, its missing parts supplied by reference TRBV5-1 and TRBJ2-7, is KAGVTQTPRYLIKTRGQQVTLSCSPISGHRSVSWYQQTPGQGLQFLFEYFSETQRNKGNFPGRFSGRQFSNSRSEMNVSTLELGDSALYLCASSLREDSLSYEQYFGPGTRLTVT.

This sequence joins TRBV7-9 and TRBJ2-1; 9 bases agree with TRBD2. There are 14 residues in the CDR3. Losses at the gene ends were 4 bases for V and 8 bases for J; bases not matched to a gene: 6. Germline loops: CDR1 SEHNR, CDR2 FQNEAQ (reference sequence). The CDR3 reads CASSSLGTSYEQFF. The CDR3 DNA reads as TGTGCCAGCAGCTCCCTTGGGACTAGCTATGAGCAGTTCTTC.

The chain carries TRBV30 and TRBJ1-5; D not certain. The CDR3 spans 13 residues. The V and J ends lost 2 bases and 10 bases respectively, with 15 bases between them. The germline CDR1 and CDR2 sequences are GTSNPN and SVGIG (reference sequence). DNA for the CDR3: TGTGCCTGGAGTATGGGAGGACCCGGTCCCCAGCATTTT. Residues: CAWSMGGPGPQHF.

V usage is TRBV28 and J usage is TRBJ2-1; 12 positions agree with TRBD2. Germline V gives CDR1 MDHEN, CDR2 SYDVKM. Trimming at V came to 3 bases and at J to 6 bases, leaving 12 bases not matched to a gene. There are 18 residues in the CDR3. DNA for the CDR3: TGTGCCAGCAGTTTCCCTAGCGGGAGGGCGAAGTACCCCAATGAGCAGTTCTTC. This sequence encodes CASSFPSGRAKYPNEQFF.

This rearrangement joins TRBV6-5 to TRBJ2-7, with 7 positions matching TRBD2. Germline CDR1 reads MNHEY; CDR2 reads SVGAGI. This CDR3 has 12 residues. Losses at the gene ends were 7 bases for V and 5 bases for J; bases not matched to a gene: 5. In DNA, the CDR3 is TGTGCCAGCACCGCAGGACTAGACGAGCAGTACTTC. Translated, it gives CASTAGLDEQYF.

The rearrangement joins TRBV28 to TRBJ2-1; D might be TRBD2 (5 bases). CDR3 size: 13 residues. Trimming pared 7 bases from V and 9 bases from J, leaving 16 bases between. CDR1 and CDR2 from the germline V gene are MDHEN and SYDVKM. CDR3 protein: CASTLSGFSEQFF. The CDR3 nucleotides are TGTGCCAGCACCCTCTCGGGGTTCAGTGAGCAGTTCTTC.

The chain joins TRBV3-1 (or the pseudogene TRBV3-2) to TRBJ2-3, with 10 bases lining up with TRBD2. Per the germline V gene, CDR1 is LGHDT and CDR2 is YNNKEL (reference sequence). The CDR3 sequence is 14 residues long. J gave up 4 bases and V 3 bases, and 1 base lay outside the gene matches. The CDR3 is CASSHLAGADTQYF. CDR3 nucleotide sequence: TGTGCCAGCAGCCATCTAGCGGGAGCAGATACGCAGTATTTT.

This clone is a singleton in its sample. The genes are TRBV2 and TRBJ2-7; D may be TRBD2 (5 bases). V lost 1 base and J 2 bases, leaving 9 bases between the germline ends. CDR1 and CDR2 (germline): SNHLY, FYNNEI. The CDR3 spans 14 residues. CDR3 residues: CASSEGGFPYEQYF. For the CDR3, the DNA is TGTGCCAGCAGTGAAGGAGGGTTCCCCTACGAGCAGTACTTC.

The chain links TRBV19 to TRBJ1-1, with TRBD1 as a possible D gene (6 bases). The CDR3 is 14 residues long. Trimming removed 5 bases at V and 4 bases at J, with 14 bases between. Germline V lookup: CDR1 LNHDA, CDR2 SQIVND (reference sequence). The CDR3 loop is CASSWGRGSTEAFF. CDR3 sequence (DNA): TGTGCCAGTAGTTGGGGGCGCGGGAGCACTGAAGCTTTCTTT.

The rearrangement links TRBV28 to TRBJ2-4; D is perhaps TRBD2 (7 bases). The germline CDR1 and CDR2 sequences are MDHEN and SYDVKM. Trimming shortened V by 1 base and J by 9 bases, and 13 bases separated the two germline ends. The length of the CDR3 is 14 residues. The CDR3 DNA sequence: TGTGCCAGCAGTTTATTCCGGGGGGCAGGCATTCAGTACTTC. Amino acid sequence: CASSLFRGAGIQYF.

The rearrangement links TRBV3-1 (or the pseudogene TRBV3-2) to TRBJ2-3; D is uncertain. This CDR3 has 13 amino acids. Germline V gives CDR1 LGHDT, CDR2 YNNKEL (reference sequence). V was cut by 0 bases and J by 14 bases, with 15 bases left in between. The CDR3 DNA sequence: TGTGCCAGCAGCCAAGAGGCAGTCCCTCCCCCGTATTTT. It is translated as CASSQEAVPPPYF.

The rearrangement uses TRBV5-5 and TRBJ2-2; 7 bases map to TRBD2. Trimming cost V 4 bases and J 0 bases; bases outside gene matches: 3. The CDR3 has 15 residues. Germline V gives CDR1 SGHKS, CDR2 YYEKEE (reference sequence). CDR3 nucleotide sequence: TGTGCCAGCAGCCCGGGAGGTTCGAACACCGGGGAGCTGTTTTTT. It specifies CASSPGGSNTGELFF. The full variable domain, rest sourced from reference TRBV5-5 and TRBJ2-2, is DAGVTQSPTHLIKTRGQQVTLRCSPISGHKSVSWYQQVLGQGPQFIFQYYEKEERGRGNFPDRFSARQFPNYSSELNVNALLLGDSALYLCASSPGGSNTGELFFGEGSRLTVL.

The CDR3 DNA reads as TGTGCCAGCAGTAAGGGACTTTACAATGAGCAGTTCTTC. Its protein is CASSKGLYNEQFF. The gene calls are TRBV6-5 and TRBJ2-1, with a tentative D call TRBD2 (6 bases). The CDR3 is 13 amino acids. V was clipped by 5 bases and J by 4 bases, with 9 bases between them. Germline lookup yields CDR1 MNHEY and CDR2 SVGAGI.

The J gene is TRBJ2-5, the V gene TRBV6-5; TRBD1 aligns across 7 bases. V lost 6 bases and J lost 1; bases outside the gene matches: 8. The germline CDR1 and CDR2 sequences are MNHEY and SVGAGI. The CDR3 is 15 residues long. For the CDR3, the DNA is TGTGCCAGCAGAACCCATGACAGGGCCCAAGAGACCCAGTACTTC. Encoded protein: CASRTHDRAQETQYF.

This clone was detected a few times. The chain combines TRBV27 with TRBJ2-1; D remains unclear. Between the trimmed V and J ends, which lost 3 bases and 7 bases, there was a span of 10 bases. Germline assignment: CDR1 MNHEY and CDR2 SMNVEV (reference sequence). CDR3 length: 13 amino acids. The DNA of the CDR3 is TGTGCCAGCAGTTTTGTCTCGACAAATGAGCAGTTCTTC. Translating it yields CASSFVSTNEQFF.

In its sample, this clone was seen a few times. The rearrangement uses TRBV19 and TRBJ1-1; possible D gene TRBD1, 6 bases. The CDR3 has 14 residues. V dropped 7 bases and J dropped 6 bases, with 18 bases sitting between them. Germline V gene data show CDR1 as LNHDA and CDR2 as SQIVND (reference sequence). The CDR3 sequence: CASKGGEFGSEAFF. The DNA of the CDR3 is TGTGCCAGTAAGGGGGGGGAGTTTGGCTCTGAAGCTTTCTTT.

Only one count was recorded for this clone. The CDR3 region is CASELSGGYTF. CDR3 nucleotides: TGTGCCAGTGAGCTTAGTGGTGGCTACACCTTC. This chain uses TRBV7-9 with TRBJ1-2; no clear D. Trimming removed 9 bases at V and 7 bases at J, with 12 bases between. Germline V lookup: CDR1 SEHNR, CDR2 FQNEAQ (reference sequence). The CDR3 has 11 amino acids.

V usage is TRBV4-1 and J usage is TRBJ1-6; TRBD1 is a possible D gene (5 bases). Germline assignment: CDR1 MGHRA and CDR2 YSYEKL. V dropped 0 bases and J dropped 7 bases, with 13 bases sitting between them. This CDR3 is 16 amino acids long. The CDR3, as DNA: TGCGCCAGCAGCCAAGACAGGGCGACGACGAATTCACCCCTCCACTTT. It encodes CASSQDRATTNSPLHF.

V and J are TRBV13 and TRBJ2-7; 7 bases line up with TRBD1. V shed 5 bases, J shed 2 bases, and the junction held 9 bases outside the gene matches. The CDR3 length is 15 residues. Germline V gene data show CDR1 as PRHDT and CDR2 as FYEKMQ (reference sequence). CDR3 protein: CASSIRQGTPYEQYF. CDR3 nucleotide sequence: TGTGCCAGCAGCATTCGACAGGGCACCCCCTACGAGCAGTACTTC.

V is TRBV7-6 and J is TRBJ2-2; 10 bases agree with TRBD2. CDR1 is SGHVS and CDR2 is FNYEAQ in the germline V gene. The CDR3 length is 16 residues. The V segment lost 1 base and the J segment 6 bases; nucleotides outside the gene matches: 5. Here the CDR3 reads CASSLGRLAGAGELFF. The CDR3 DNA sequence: TGTGCCAGCAGCTTAGGGCGTCTAGCGGGAGCCGGGGAGCTGTTTTTT.

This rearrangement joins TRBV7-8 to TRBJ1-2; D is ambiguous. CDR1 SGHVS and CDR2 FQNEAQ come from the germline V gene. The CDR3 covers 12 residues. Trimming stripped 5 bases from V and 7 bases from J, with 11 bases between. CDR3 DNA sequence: TGTGCCAGCAGCCCCACAATAACTGGCTACACCTTC. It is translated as CASSPTITGYTF. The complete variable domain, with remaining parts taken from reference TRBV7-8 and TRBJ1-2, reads GAGVSQSPRYKVAKRGQDVALRCDPISGHVSLFWYQQALGQGPEFLTYFQNEAQLDKSGLPSDRFFAERPEGSVSTLKIQRTQQEDSAVYLCASSPTITGYTFGSGTRLTVV.

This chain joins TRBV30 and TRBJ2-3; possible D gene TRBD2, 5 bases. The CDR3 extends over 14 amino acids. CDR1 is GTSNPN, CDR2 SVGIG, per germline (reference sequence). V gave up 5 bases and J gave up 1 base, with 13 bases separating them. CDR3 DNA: TGTGCCTGGTCCCGGACTCAGGGCACAGATACGCAGTATTTT. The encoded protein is CAWSRTQGTDTQYF.